Each of the 23 T cell receptor beta chains below was sequenced from the same sample in a study of blood T cell repertoires in COVID-19. Assay: immunoSEQ multiplex PCR; the TCRdb copy retains only in-frame clones and omits some. There are 200,000 to 250,000 clones in the sample; about 87% occur only once, and about 3.5% lies in the top ten. What was sequenced was PBMCs or T cells enriched from blood (not recorded which). Receptors originate from a woman aged 25 to 45 who had been exposed to COVID-19.

The J gene is TRBJ2-7, the V gene TRBV7-2; 13 bases map to TRBD2. V shed 5 bases, J shed 0 bases, and the junction held 13 bases outside the gene matches. Germline V gives CDR1 SGHTA, CDR2 FQGNSA. The CDR3 contains 19 residues. The CDR3 region is CASSDLGLAGLNPSYEQYF. In nucleotides, the CDR3 is TGTGCCAGCAGCGATCTGGGACTAGCGGGATTAAACCCCTCCTACGAGCAGTACTTC.

This clone was found a few times. This sequence joins TRBV5-1 and TRBJ1-6, with 9 positions matching TRBD1. V lost 5 bases, J lost 7 bases, and 16 bases stayed unmatched. Germline CDR1 SGHRS, CDR2 YFSETQ. The CDR3 runs to 18 residues. CDR3 coding DNA: TGCGCCAGCAGGGGGACAGGGACCATCCGGGGATCAAATTCACCCCTCCACTTT. Its protein is CASRGTGTIRGSNSPLHF. Full variable domain (outside the CDR3, taken from reference TRBV5-1 and TRBJ1-6): KAGVTQTPRYLIKTRGQQVTLSCSPISGHRSVSWYQQTPGQGLQFLFEYFSETQRNKGNFPGRFSGRQFSNSRSEMNVSTLELGDSALYLCASRGTGTIRGSNSPLHFGNGTRLTVT.

This sequence joins TRBV28 and TRBJ1-2, with D maybe TRBD1 (6 bases). V lost 6 bases and J lost 4, with 15 bases in between. The CDR3 loop spans 14 amino acids. Germline V gene sequence: CDR1 MDHEN, CDR2 SYDVKM. The CDR3 sequence: CASRTGIGAYGYTF. The CDR3 DNA reads as TGTGCCAGCAGGACAGGTATTGGTGCCTATGGCTACACCTTC.

This clone was seen a single time. This chain joins TRBV18 and TRBJ2-4; possibly TRBD1 for D (6 bases). The CDR3 covers 16 residues. Germline loops: CDR1 KGHSH, CDR2 LQKENI. V lost 3 bases and J 1 base, leaving 13 bases between the germline ends. The CDR3 bases are TGTGCCAGCTCACCCCTATTCAGGGGTGCCAAAAACATTCAGTACTTC. Its translation is CASSPLFRGAKNIQYF.

The DNA of the CDR3 is TGTGCCAGCAGCCAAGGGCCCACTGAAGCTTTCTTT. Protein: CASSQGPTEAFF. The chain employs TRBV3-1 (or the pseudogene TRBV3-2) and TRBJ1-1, with unresolved D. Per the germline V gene, CDR1 is LGHDT and CDR2 is YNNKEL (reference sequence). The CDR3 is 12 amino acids. V lost 1 base to trimming and J lost 4 bases, with 4 bases between them.

The chain links TRBV5-6 to TRBJ2-7; TRBD2 might be the D (5 bases). CDR1 is SGHDT and CDR2 is YYEEEE in the germline V gene. The CDR3 loop spans 15 amino acids. V was cut by 0 bases and J by 1 base, with 11 bases left in between. This CDR3 reads CASSLDGMASYEQYF. The CDR3 DNA follows: TGTGCCAGCAGCTTGGACGGGATGGCATCCTACGAGCAGTACTTC.

The chain carries TRBV19 and TRBJ1-1; TRBD1 matches 7 bases. In germline, CDR1 is LNHDA, CDR2 SQIVND (reference sequence). V shed 2 bases and J 5 bases; nucleotides not matched to a gene: 5. This CDR3 is built from 14 residues. This CDR3 reads CASSIQGVGTEAFF. The DNA of the CDR3 is TGTGCCAGTAGTATACAGGGGGTAGGGACTGAAGCTTTCTTT.

V and J are TRBV6-5 and TRBJ1-2; perhaps TRBD1 as D (6 bases). Trimming removed 6 bases at V and 4 bases at J, with 9 bases between. This CDR3 has 12 residues. Germline V gene lookup returns CDR1 MNHEY and CDR2 SVGAGI. The CDR3 here is CASSSDSYGYTF. CDR3 DNA sequence: TGTGCCAGCAGCTCGGACAGCTATGGCTACACCTTC.

The chain has TRBV30 and TRBJ1-1; TRBD1 might be the D (6 bases). Germline V lookup: CDR1 GTSNPN, CDR2 SVGIG (reference sequence). The CDR3 is made up of 12 amino acids. The germline V and J ends were trimmed by 7 bases and 5 bases, with 14 bases remaining between them. This CDR3 is CASKGGETEAFF. The DNA of the CDR3 is TGTGCCTCAAAAGGGGGGGAGACTGAAGCTTTCTTT. Using reference TRBV30 and TRBJ1-1 for the parts outside the CDR3, the full variable domain is SQTIHQWPATLVQPVGSPLSLECTVEGTSNPNLYWYRQAAGRGLQLLFYSVGIGQISSEVPQNLSASRPQDRQFILSSKKLLLSDSGFYLCASKGGETEAFFGQGTRLTVV.

This clone appeared many times. The genes are TRBV28 and TRBJ2-1, with D possibly TRBD2 on 6 matching bases. The CDR3 length is 15 residues. Germline assignment: CDR1 MDHEN and CDR2 SYDVKM. Trimming shortened V by 10 bases and J by 7 bases, and 23 bases separated the two germline ends. This chain's CDR3 is CATSYTVRGLNEQFF. The CDR3 region has the DNA TGTGCCACATCTTATACGGTGCGGGGCCTTAATGAGCAGTTCTTC. Full variable domain (missing parts from reference TRBV28 and TRBJ2-1): DVKVTQSSRYLVKRTGEKVFLECVQDMDHENMFWYRQDPGLGLRLIYFSYDVKMKEKGDIPEGYSVSREKKERFSLILESASTNQTSMYLCATSYTVRGLNEQFFGPGTRLTVL.

The gene calls are TRBV28 and TRBJ2-7, with TRBD2 matching 9 bases. With 10 bases clipped from V and 2 bases from J, the junction kept 9 bases outside the gene matches. The CDR3 length is 14 residues. Germline CDR1 MDHEN, CDR2 SYDVKM. CDR3 coding DNA: TGTGCCACCAAAAGCGGGAGGTTGACCTACGAGCAGTACTTC. Its translation is CATKSGRLTYEQYF.

This clone was counted a single time. V usage is TRBV9 and J usage is TRBJ2-1; D remains unclear. Germline-derived CDR1 and CDR2 are SGDLS and YYNGEE. This CDR3 contains 15 residues. V lost 0 bases to trimming and J lost 6 bases, with 13 bases between them. CDR3 amino acids: CASSVDRIGLNEQFF. The CDR3 DNA reads TGTGCCAGCAGCGTAGACCGAATCGGTCTCAATGAGCAGTTCTTC.

V usage is TRBV19 and J usage is TRBJ2-7; weak D call: TRBD1 (5 bases). Germline-derived CDR1 and CDR2 are LNHDA and SQIVND (reference sequence). The ends were cut back, 3 bases at V and 7 bases at J, with 19 bases in the middle. The CDR3 is 15 amino acids. This CDR3 reads CASSIAGAVLGEQYF. The DNA of the CDR3 is TGTGCCAGTAGTATTGCTGGGGCTGTTCTAGGGGAGCAGTACTTC.

This clone appeared once. The chain joins TRBV2 to TRBJ1-3, with D perhaps TRBD1 (6 bases). CDR1 is SNHLY and CDR2 is FYNNEI in the germline V gene. CDR3 length equals 16 residues. The ends were cut back, 5 bases at V and 0 bases at J, with 14 bases in the middle. This CDR3 is CASSRRTDPSGNTIYF. The CDR3 DNA follows: TGTGCCAGCAGTCGGAGGACAGACCCCTCTGGAAACACCATATATTTT.

The gene calls are TRBV11-2 and TRBJ2-1; 8 nucleotides match TRBD2. Germline trimming cut 5 bases from V and 4 bases from J; bases unmatched to any gene: 7. This CDR3 spans 15 amino acids. The V gene's germline CDR1 is SGHAT and CDR2 FQNNGV. This CDR3 reads CASSVTSGPYNEQFF. For the CDR3, the DNA is TGTGCCAGCAGCGTAACTAGCGGACCATACAATGAGCAGTTCTTC.

This chain joins TRBV5-4 and TRBJ2-5, with D possibly TRBD2 on 5 matching bases. The CDR3 sequence is 17 residues long. V dropped 4 bases and J dropped 1 base, with 20 bases sitting between them. Germline loops: CDR1 SGHNT, CDR2 YYREEE (reference sequence). The CDR3 region is CASSPNRDQEPQETQYF. For the CDR3, the DNA is TGTGCCAGCAGCCCGAACCGGGATCAAGAGCCCCAAGAGACCCAGTACTTC.

V is TRBV28 and J is TRBJ2-2, with a possible D match to TRBD1 (5 bases). Germline V gene data show CDR1 as MDHEN and CDR2 as SYDVKM. This CDR3 contains 15 residues. Trimming cost V 5 bases and J 1 base, with 11 bases left between them. The CDR3, as DNA: TGTGCCAGCAGTGTTTGGACACGGAACACCGGGGAGCTGTTTTTT. Translating gives CASSVWTRNTGELFF. The full variable domain, in which reference TRBV28 and TRBJ2-2 provide the parts outside the CDR3, is DVKVTQSSRYLVKRTGEKVFLECVQDMDHENMFWYRQDPGLGLRLIYFSYDVKMKEKGDIPEGYSVSREKKERFSLILESASTNQTSMYLCASSVWTRNTGELFFGEGSRLTVL.

The chain carries TRBV28 and TRBJ1-1; a weak D match, TRBD1 (5 bases). Trimming took 4 bases from V and 1 from J, leaving 10 bases between them. This CDR3 has 14 residues. Germline V gene lookup returns CDR1 MDHEN and CDR2 SYDVKM. CDR3 region: CASSSLDRNTEAFF. CDR3 bases: TGTGCCAGCAGTTCCCTAGACAGGAACACTGAAGCTTTCTTT.

This rearrangement joins TRBV5-5 to TRBJ1-2, with 9 nucleotides matching TRBD1. This CDR3 region has 16 residues. The junction had 4 bases not matched to a gene; V was cut back by 0 bases and J by 1 base. The germline CDR1 and CDR2 sequences are SGHKS and YYEKEE (reference sequence). The CDR3, as DNA: TGTGCCAGCAGCTTGGAGGGGACAGGGTTTAACTATGGCTACACCTTC. It translates to CASSLEGTGFNYGYTF.

CDR3 protein: CASSLSALAGVGNEQFF. DNA for the CDR3: TGTGCCAGCAGCTTATCGGCGCTAGCGGGAGTAGGGAATGAGCAGTTCTTC. V gene TRBV5-5 combines with J gene TRBJ2-1, with 10 bases aligning to TRBD2. J lost 7 bases, V lost 2 bases, and 12 bases had no gene match. Germline CDR1 and CDR2: SGHKS and YYEKEE (reference sequence). This CDR3 has 17 amino acids.

There are a few counts of this clone. The chain links TRBV3-1 (or the pseudogene TRBV3-2) to TRBJ1-2; 7 bases align to TRBD1. Losses at the gene ends were 4 bases for V and 6 bases for J; bases not matched to a gene: 5. Germline V gene lookup returns CDR1 LGHDT and CDR2 YNNKEL (reference sequence). This CDR3 has 13 residues. This chain's CDR3 is CASSRGTVNGYTF. CDR3 in DNA: TGTGCCAGCAGCCGGGGGACAGTGAATGGCTACACCTTC.

The chain couples TRBV2 to TRBJ2-1; maybe TRBD1 (6 bases). The CDR3 is made up of 11 amino acids. CDR1 and CDR2 from the germline V gene are SNHLY and FYNNEI. V was shortened by 9 bases and J by 7 bases, with 10 bases between the two germline ends. CDR3 in amino acids: CASERGNEQFF. DNA for the CDR3: TGTGCCAGTGAGAGGGGGAATGAGCAGTTCTTC.

This chain links TRBV19 with TRBJ1-2, with 9 bases that match TRBD1. The J segment lost 2 bases and the V segment lost 7 bases, leaving 5 bases of the junction unmatched. CDR1 is LNHDA and CDR2 is SQIVND in the germline V gene (reference sequence). The CDR3 totals 14 residues. This CDR3 is CASTGQGTNYGYTF. The CDR3 nucleotides read TGTGCCAGTACCGGACAGGGGACGAACTATGGCTACACCTTC.